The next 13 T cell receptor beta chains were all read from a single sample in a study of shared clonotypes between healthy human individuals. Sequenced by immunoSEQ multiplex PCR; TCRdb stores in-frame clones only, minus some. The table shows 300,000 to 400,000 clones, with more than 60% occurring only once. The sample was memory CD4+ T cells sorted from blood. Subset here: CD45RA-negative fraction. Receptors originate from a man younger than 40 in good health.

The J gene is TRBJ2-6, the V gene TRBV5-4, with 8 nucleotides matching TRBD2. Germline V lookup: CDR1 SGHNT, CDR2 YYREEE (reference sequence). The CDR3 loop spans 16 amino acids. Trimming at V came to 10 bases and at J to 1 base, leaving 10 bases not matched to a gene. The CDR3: CADGGGTRSGANVLTF. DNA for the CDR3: TGTGCCGACGGCGGCGGGACTAGATCTGGGGCCAACGTCCTGACTTTC.

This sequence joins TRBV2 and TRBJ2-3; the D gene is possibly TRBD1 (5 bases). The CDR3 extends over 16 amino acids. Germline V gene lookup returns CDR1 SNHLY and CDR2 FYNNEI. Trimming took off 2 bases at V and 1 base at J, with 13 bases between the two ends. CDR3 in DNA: TGTGCCAGCAGTGAAACTGGGGCAGGCGGCACAGATACGCAGTATTTT. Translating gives CASSETGAGGTDTQYF.

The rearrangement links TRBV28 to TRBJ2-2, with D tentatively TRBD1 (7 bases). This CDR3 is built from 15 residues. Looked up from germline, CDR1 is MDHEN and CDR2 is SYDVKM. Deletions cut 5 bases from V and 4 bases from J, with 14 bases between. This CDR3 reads CASSPRDRLTGELFF. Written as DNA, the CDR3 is TGTGCCAGCAGTCCGCGGGACAGACTCACCGGGGAGCTGTTTTTT.

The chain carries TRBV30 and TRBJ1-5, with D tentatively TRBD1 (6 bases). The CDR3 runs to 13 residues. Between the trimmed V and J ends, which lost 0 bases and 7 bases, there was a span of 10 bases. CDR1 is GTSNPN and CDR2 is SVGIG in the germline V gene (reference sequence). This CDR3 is CAWSVGGRQPQHF. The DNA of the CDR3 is TGTGCCTGGAGTGTCGGGGGGCGGCAGCCCCAGCATTTT.

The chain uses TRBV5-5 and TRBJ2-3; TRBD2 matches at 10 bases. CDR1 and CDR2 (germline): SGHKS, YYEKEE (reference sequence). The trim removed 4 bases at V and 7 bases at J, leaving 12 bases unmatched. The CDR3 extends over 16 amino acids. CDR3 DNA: TGTGCCAGCAGCGTCCTTGAGCGGGAGGGCCGGAATACGCAGTATTTT. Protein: CASSVLEREGRNTQYF.

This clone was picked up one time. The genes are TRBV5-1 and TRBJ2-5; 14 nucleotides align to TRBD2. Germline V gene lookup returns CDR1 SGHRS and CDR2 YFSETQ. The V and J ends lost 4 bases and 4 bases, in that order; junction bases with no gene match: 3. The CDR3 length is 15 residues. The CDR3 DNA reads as TGCGCCAGCAGCCCCGGACTAGCGGGAGGAGAGACCCAGTACTTC. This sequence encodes CASSPGLAGGETQYF.

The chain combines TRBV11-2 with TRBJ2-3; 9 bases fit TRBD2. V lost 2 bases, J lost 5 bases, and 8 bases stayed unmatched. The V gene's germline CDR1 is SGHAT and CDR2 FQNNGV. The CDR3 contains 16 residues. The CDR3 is CASSLLLAGHGDTQYF. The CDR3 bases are TGTGCCAGCAGCTTACTCCTAGCGGGGCACGGAGATACGCAGTATTTT.

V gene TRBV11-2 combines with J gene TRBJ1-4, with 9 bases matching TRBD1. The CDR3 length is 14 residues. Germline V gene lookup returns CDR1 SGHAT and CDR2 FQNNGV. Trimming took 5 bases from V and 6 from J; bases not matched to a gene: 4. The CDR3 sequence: CASSLQGADEKLFF. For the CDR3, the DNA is TGTGCCAGCAGCCTACAGGGGGCGGATGAAAAACTGTTTTTT.

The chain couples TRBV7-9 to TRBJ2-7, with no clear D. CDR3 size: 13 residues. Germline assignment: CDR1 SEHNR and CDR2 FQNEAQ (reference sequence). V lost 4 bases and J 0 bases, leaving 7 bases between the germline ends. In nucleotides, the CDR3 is TGTGCCAGCAGCTCTCGCAGCTCCTACGAGCAGTACTTC. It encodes CASSSRSSYEQYF.

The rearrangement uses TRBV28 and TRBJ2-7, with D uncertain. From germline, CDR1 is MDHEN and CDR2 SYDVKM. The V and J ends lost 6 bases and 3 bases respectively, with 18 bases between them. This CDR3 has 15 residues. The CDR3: CASRPLRAPGYEQYF. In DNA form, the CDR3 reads TGTGCCAGCAGGCCACTTCGCGCTCCAGGCTACGAGCAGTACTTC.

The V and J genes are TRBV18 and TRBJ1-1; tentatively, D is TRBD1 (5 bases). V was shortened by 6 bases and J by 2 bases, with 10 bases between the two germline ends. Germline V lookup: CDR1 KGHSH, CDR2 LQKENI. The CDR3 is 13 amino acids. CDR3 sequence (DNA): TGTGCCAGCTCCGGGGACGGAAACACTGAAGCTTTCTTT. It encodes CASSGDGNTEAFF. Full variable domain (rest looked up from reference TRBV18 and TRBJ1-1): NAGVMQNPRHLVRRRGQEARLRCSPMKGHSHVYWYRQLPEEGLKFMVYLQKENIIDESGMPKERFSAEFPKEGPSILRIQQVVRGDSAAYFCASSGDGNTEAFFGQGTRLTVV.

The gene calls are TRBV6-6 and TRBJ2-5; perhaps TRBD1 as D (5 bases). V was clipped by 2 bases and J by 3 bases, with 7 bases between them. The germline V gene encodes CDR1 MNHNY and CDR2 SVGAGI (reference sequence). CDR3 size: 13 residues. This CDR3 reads CASSYRGEETQYF. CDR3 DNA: TGTGCCAGCAGTTACAGGGGTGAAGAGACCCAGTACTTC.

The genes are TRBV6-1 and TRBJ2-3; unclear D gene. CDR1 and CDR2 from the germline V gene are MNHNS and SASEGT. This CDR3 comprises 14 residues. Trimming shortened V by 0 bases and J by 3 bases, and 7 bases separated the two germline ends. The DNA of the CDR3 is TGTGCCAGCAGTGAAGCGCACGGGACAGATACGCAGTATTTT. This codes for CASSEAHGTDTQYF.